The 8 T cell receptor beta chains below were found in one sample sequenced in a study of T-cell reconstitution after alpha-beta-depleted transplantation in children. TCRbeta library construction was performed incorporating unique molecular identifiers. TCRdb itself ran the PCR reads through MiXCR, one entry per CDR3 protein. This sample carries roughly 400,000 distinct CDR3 sequences, around two fifths of them seen once, and the ten largest clones take 27%. The material was PBMCs, obtained before TCRalphabeta/CD19-depleted stem cell transplant. Source of these receptors: a girl between 2 and 10 years old with aplastic anemia, due to receive a stem cell transplant.

The chain combines TRBV5-4 with TRBJ2-3; 8 nucleotides match TRBD2. The CDR3 has 16 amino acids. CDR1 is SGHNT, CDR2 YYREEE, per germline (reference sequence). V lost 0 bases to trimming and J lost 3 bases; unmatched junction nucleotides: 6. The CDR3 here is CASSLEGGRKTDTQYF. The CDR3 nucleotides are TGTGCCAGCAGCTTGGAGGGCGGGAGGAAAACAGATACGCAGTATTTT.

Many counts were recorded for this clonotype. The chain carries TRBV9 and TRBJ2-2; D is undetermined. CDR3 length equals 12 residues. In germline, CDR1 is SGDLS, CDR2 YYNGEE. The germline V and J ends were trimmed by 2 bases and 2 bases, with 1 base remaining between them. As DNA, the CDR3 is TGTGCCAGCAGCGTCAACACCGGGGAGCTGTTTTTT. Translated, it gives CASSVNTGELFF.

This sequence joins TRBV15 and TRBJ2-1; D is perhaps TRBD2 (7 bases). CDR1 is LNHNV, CDR2 YYDKDF, per germline (reference sequence). This CDR3 has 16 residues. V shed 0 bases and J shed 9 bases, with 18 bases lying between them. CDR3 loop: CATSRDLGGTSGEQFF. For the CDR3, the DNA is TGTGCCACCAGCAGAGACTTGGGGGGGACATCCGGTGAGCAGTTCTTC. The full variable domain, rest sourced from reference TRBV15 and TRBJ2-1, is DAMVIQNPRYQVTQFGKPVTLSCSQTLNHNVMYWYQQKSSQAPKLLFHYYDKDFNNEADTPDNFQSRRPNTSFCFLDIRSPGLGDTAMYLCATSRDLGGTSGEQFFGPGTRLTVL.

The V gene is TRBV2, the J gene TRBJ2-1; tentatively, D is TRBD2 (6 bases). Per the germline V gene, CDR1 is SNHLY and CDR2 is FYNNEI. The CDR3 spans 12 residues. V was shortened by 3 bases and J by 8 bases, with 8 bases between the two germline ends. The CDR3 sequence is CASSEEGDEQFF. Written as DNA, the CDR3 is TGTGCCAGCAGTGAGGAGGGCGATGAGCAGTTCTTC. The full variable domain, its missing parts supplied by reference TRBV2 and TRBJ2-1, is EPEVTQTPSHQVTQMGQEVILRCVPISNHLYFYWYRQILGQKVEFLVSFYNNEISEKSEIFDDQFSVERPDGSNFTLKIRSTKLEDSAMYFCASSEEGDEQFFGPGTRLTVL.

In this sample, this clonotype turned up a few times. The chain combines TRBV12-3 or TRBV12-4 with TRBJ2-4, with 7 bases that match TRBD1. V dropped 5 bases and J dropped 7; count of bases not matched to a gene: 8. CDR3 length equals 14 residues. CDR3 nucleotide sequence: TGTGCCAGCAGTCTAAGACAGGGATCCAACATTCAGTACTTC. Residues: CASSLRQGSNIQYF.

A few counts support this clonotype. The J gene is TRBJ2-7, the V gene TRBV7-6; D not certain. V lost 1 base to trimming and J lost 5 bases, with 3 bases between them. The CDR3 covers 11 residues. The V gene's germline CDR1 is SGHVS and CDR2 FNYEAQ. The CDR3 nucleotides read TGTGCCAGCAGCTTAGAGCACGAGCAGTACTTC. It yields the protein CASSLEHEQYF. Using reference TRBV7-6 and TRBJ2-7 for the parts outside the CDR3, the full variable domain is GAGVSQSPRYKVTKRGQDVALRCDPISGHVSLYWYRQALGQGPEFLTYFNYEAQQDKSGLPNDRFSAERPEGSISTLTIQRTEQRDSAMYRCASSLEHEQYFGPGTRLTVT.

CDR3 bases: TGTGCCAGCAGCCATAGGGGGATGGAGGAGACCCAGTACTTC. It codes for CASSHRGMEETQYF. The chain joins TRBV7-9 to TRBJ2-5, with D maybe TRBD1 (6 bases). Per the germline V gene, CDR1 is SEHNR and CDR2 is FQNEAQ (reference sequence). Trimming shortened V by 5 bases and J by 5 bases, and 15 bases separated the two germline ends. The CDR3 covers 14 residues.

The J gene is TRBJ2-5, the V gene TRBV7-2; 8 bases are shared with TRBD1. The junction had 4 bases not matched to a gene; V was cut back by 4 bases and J by 3 bases. Germline CDR1 SGHTA, CDR2 FQGNSA. This CDR3 has 14 amino acids. The CDR3 DNA is TGTGCCAGCAGCTCCTGGACAGGGAAAGAGACCCAGTACTTC. This translates into CASSSWTGKETQYF. Supplemented by reference TRBV7-2 and TRBJ2-5, the full variable domain reads GAGVSQSPSNKVTEKGKDVELRCDPISGHTALYWYRQSLGQGLEFLIYFQGNSAPDKSGLPSDRFSAERTGGSVSTLTIQRTQQEDSAVYLCASSSWTGKETQYFGPGTRLLVL.